The rows below give T cell receptor beta chains drawn from one sample of a study of cytomegalovirus exposure and HLA in healthy donors. The data were produced by immunoSEQ multiplex PCR, yet TCRdb's version contains in-frame clones alone and is incomplete. The sample table sets out 95,000 to 150,000 clones. The sequenced sample was PBMCs. The source of these receptors is a man between 35 and 55 years old in good health and CMV-seronegative. Both conserved end residues are part of each CDR3. D genes are given only for firm matches.

V gene	D gene	J gene	CDR3 DNA	CDR3 protein
TRBV11-3	.	TRBJ2-1	TGTGCCAGCAGCTTGGGGGCATACAATGAGCAGTTCTTC	CASSLGAYNEQFF
TRBV7-2	TRBD2	TRBJ2-7	TGTGCCAGCAGCCCCCTAACCGGGACTAATAGGCAGTACTTC	CASSPLTGTNRQYF
TRBV6-5	.	TRBJ1-4	TGTGCCAGCAGCTACGCAGGGTCCCAGAATGAAAAACTGTTTTTT	CASSYAGSQNEKLFF
TRBV6-1	.	TRBJ1-2	TGTGCCAGCAGTGAAGGGCTCCCCTATGGCTACACCTTC	CASSEGLPYGYTF
TRBV18	.	TRBJ2-2	TGTGCCAGCTCTCCAACTCGGGGGACCGGGGAGCTGTTTTTT	CASSPTRGTGELFF
TRBV2	.	TRBJ2-7	TGTGCCAGCAGTCAGGGAGGTGGCGGCGCTGCACCCTACGAGCAGTACTTC	CASSQGGGGAAPYEQYF
TRBV5-8	TRBD1	TRBJ1-2	TGTGCCAGCAGCTTAGGGGGACAGCCCTATGGCTACACCTTC	CASSLGGQPYGYTF
TRBV7-6	TRBD2	TRBJ2-7	TGTGCCAGCAGCAGGACTAGCGGGAGCTCCTACGAGCAGTACTTC	CASSRTSGSSYEQYF
TRBV5-4	.	TRBJ2-7	TGTGCCAGCAGCTTCGGAGGAGCGGCTATTTCCTACGAGCAGTACTTC	CASSFGGAAISYEQYF
TRBV5-1	TRBD1	TRBJ2-5	TGCGCCAGCACGGTCTCTACGAAACAGGGGGCTGGAGAGACCCAGTACTTC	CASTVSTKQGAGETQYF
TRBV5-4	TRBD2	TRBJ2-3	TGTGCCAGCAGCTTGATGGTCGGGGGAGGGGCAGATACGCAGTATTTT	CASSLMVGGGADTQYF
TRBV14	.	TRBJ1-1	TGTGCCAGCAGCCAGAACCTCCGAGCGAACACTGAAGCTTTCTTT	CASSQNLRANTEAFF
TRBV11-2	.	TRBJ2-7	TGTGCCAGCAGCTTGAGGGCGGGGCTTGAGCAGTACTTC	CASSLRAGLEQYF
TRBV5-1	TRBD2	TRBJ2-7	TGCGCCAGCAGCTTGGGGCTAGCGGGAGGGCCGTCCTACGAGCAGTACTTC	CASSLGLAGGPSYEQYF
TRBV20-1	.	TRBJ2-5	TGCAACTGCGGGGTCGGGGAGACCCAGTACTTC	CNCGVGETQYF
TRBV19	.	TRBJ1-5	TGTGCCAGTAGTCCGAAGGAGGAGAAACATTATAGCAATCAGCCCCAGCATTTT	CASSPKEEKHYSNQPQHF
TRBV7-2	TRBD2	TRBJ2-3	TGTGCCAGCAGCCTCACTAGCGGCAGCACAGATACGCAGTATTTT	CASSLTSGSTDTQYF
TRBV9	.	TRBJ1-1	TGTGCCAGCAGCCCCGACGGGAACGAAGCTTTCTTT	CASSPDGNEAFF
TRBV6-5	TRBD1	TRBJ2-7	TGTGCCAGCAGCCGGGACAGGGGAAAAGGCGAGCAGTACTTC	CASSRDRGKGEQYF
TRBV5-8	.	TRBJ2-3	TGTGCCAGCAGCCTGGGATGGGGGACATCTCCAGATACGCAGTATTTT	CASSLGWGTSPDTQYF
TRBV6-6	.	TRBJ2-7	TGTGCCAGCAGTTCCGGGAGACTCTACGAGCAGTACTTC	CASSSGRLYEQYF
TRBV7-9	TRBD2	TRBJ2-7	TGTGCCAGTTCCAGCGGGACGCAGTACTTC	CASSSGTQYF
TRBV7-2	TRBD2	TRBJ2-2	TGTGCCAGCAGCTTAGTATCTAGCGGGAGTCCTGCGAACACCGGGGAGCTGTTTTTT	CASSLVSSGSPANTGELFF
TRBV11-2	TRBD2	TRBJ2-5	TGTGCCAGCAGCCGCTTACTAGCGGGAGGATCGGAAGAGACCCAGTACTTC	CASSRLLAGGSEETQYF
TRBV5-5	.	TRBJ2-1	TGTGCCAGCAGGCGGGGGACAGGATCCTACAATGAGCAGTTCTTC	CASRRGTGSYNEQFF
TRBV11-3	TRBD2	TRBJ2-4	TGTGCCAGCAGCACCTCTCTTAGCGGGAGGGACATTCAGTACTTC	CASSTSLSGRDIQYF
TRBV4-1	TRBD2	TRBJ2-1	TGCGCCAGCAGCCAAGATATTATGCTAGCGGAGAGCTACAATGAGCAGTTCTTC	CASSQDIMLAESYNEQFF
TRBV20-1	TRBD2	TRBJ2-7	TGCAGTGCATCGAGCGGGGTTGGGCGATTGTTC	CSASSGVGRLF
TRBV7-9	.	TRBJ2-7	TGTGCCAGCCACCCAGGTTTTAGCTACGAGCAGTACTTC	CASHPGFSYEQYF
TRBV30	TRBD1	TRBJ1-1	TGTGCCTGGAGGAGGACAGGGGGGGGAGCTTTCTTT	CAWRRTGGGAFF
TRBV30	.	TRBJ1-1	TGTGCCTGGAGTCCCCGGGGGTACACTGAAGCTTTCTTC	CAWSPRGYTEAFF
TRBV10-3	TRBD2	TRBJ2-7	TGTGCCATCAGTACCGGGACTAGCGGGAGGGCCCTAGTGCACGAGCAGTACTTC	CAISTGTSGRALVHEQYF
TRBV11-2	.	TRBJ1-2	TGTGCCAGCAGCCCTACGACAGGTTTCTATGGCTACACCTTC	CASSPTTGFYGYTF
TRBV12-5	.	TRBJ1-1	TGTGCTAGTGGTTGGTACGGGACTTCTGAAGCTTTCTTT	CASGWYGTSEAFF
TRBV5-1	.	TRBJ1-4	TGCGCCAGCAGCTCGGGAGGATCGGGTGAAAAACTGTTTTTT	CASSSGGSGEKLFF
TRBV19	TRBD1	TRBJ1-5	TGTGCCAGTAGTGTTCGACAGGGAATCAATCAGCCCCAGCATTTT	CASSVRQGINQPQHF
TRBV6-5	.	TRBJ2-4	TGTGCCAGCAGTTACTCGGCTAGTCGGGCCAAAAACATTCAGTACTTC	CASSYSASRAKNIQYF
TRBV5-1	.	TRBJ2-5	TGCGCCAGCAGCTTCGGGACAACTCGCCAAGAGACCCAGTACTTC	CASSFGTTRQETQYF
TRBV11-3	.	TRBJ1-1	TGTGCCAGCAGCTTAGTAACGGGCACTGAAGCTTTCTTT	CASSLVTGTEAFF
TRBV5-1	.	TRBJ2-3	TGCGCCAGCAGCTTGGGGGACTCCACAGATACGCAGTATTTT	CASSLGDSTDTQYF
TRBV10-3	.	TRBJ2-1	TGTGCCATCAGTGTTGAGCCGAGAGCGGTCAATGAGCAGTTCTTC	CAISVEPRAVNEQFF